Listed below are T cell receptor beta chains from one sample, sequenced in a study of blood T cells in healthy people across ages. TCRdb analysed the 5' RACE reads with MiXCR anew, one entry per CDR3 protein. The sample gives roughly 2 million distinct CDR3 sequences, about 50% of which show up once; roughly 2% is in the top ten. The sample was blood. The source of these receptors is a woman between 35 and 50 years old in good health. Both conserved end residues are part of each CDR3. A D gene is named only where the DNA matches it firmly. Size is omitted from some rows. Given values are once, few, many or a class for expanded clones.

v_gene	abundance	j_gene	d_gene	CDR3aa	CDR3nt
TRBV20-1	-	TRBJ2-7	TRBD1	CSGTGTGKYKQYF	TGCAGTGGGACCGGGACAGGGAAATACAAGCAGTACTTC
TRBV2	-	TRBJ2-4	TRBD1	CASSPLGQGALNIQYF	TGTGCCAGCAGCCCCTTGGGGCAGGGGGCGCTGAACATTCAGTACTTC
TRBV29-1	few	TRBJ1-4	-	CSVEDYGGLDGKLFF	TGCAGCGTTGAAGATTACGGAGGGCTTGACGGAAAACTGTTTTTT
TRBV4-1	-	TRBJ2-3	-	CASSRQLSGTDTQYF	TGCGCCAGCAGCCGCCAATTGAGTGGGACAGATACGCAGTATTTT
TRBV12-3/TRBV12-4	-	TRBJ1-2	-	CASSTGGGGYGYTF	TGTGCCAGCAGTACGGGGGGCGGTGGCTATGGCTACACCTTC
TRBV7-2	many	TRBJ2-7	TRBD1	CASSPQGVPYEQYF	TGTGCCAGCAGTCCACAGGGGGTTCCCTACGAGCAGTACTTC
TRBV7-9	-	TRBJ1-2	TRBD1	CASSAGTGRTGYTF	TGTGCCAGCAGCGCCGGGACAGGGAGGACTGGCTACACCTTC
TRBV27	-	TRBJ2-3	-	CASRSGAWEEYF	TGTGCCAGCAGGTCAGGAGCCTGGGAGGAGTATTTT
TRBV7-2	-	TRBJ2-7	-	CASSLDSIGPYEQYF	TGTGCCAGCAGCTTAGATAGTATTGGGCCCTACGAGCAGTACTTC
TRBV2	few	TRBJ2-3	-	CASSVPGDTQYF	TGTGCCAGCAGTGTCCCCGGAGATACGCAGTATTTT
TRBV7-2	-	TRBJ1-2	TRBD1	CASSMAGTGGSLGYGYTF	TGTGCCAGCAGCATGGCCGGGACAGGGGGTTCTTTAGGCTATGGCTACACCTTC
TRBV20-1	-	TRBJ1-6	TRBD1	CSALGTASALHF	TGCAGTGCTCTCGGGACAGCCTCAGCCCTCCACTTT
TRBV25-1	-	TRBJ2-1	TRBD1	CASGEGTGAYNEQFF	TGTGCCAGCGGTGAGGGAACAGGGGCCTACAATGAGCAGTTCTTC
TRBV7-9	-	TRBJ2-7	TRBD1	CTSSLVRQGTYEQYF	TGTACCAGCAGCTTAGTGAGACAGGGAACCTACGAGCAGTACTTC
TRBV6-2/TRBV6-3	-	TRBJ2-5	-	CASSGPGSLQETQYF	TGTGCCAGCAGCGGGCCGGGGAGTCTCCAAGAGACCCAGTACTTC
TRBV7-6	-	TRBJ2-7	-	CASSFDQREQYF	TGTGCCAGCAGCTTTGACCAACGTGAGCAGTACTTC
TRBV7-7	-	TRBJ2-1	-	CASSPTGGFDSYNEQFF	TGTGCTAGCAGCCCCACCGGGGGATTCGACTCCTACAATGAGCAGTTCTTC
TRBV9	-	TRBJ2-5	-	CASSVGAGYQETQYF	TGTGCCAGCAGCGTAGGGGCGGGGTACCAAGAGACCCAGTACTTC